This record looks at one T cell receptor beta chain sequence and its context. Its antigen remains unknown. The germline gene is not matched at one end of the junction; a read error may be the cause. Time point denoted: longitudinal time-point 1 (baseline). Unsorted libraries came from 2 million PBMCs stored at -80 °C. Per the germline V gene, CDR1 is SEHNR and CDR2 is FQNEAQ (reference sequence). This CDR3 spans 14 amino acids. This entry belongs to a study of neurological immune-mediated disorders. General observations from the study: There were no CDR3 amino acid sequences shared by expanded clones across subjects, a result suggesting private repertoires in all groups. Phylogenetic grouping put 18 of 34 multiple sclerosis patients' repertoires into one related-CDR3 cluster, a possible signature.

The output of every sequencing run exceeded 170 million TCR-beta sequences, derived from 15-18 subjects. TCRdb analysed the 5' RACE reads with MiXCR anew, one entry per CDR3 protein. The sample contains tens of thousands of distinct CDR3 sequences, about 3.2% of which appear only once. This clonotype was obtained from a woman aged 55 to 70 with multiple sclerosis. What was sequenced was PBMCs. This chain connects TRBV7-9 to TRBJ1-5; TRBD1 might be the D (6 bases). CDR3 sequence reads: CTSSLGGGVQPQHF. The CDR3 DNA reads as TGTACCAGCAGCTTAGGAGGGGGGGTACAGCCCCAGCATTTT.